The source of this T cell receptor beta chain is a study of blood T cells in healthy people across ages. Next came a second PCR, run for about 7 to 12 cycles, which used a sample-barcoded 5' primer along with a J-beta primer mix. MiXCR, applied by TCRdb to the 5' RACE reads, yields one record per CDR3 protein. The table records more than 800,000 distinct CDR3 sequences, 25% to 30% of them present only once. The CDR3 loop spans 12 amino acids. Trimming removed 3 bases at V and 12 bases at J, with 12 bases between. Germline CDR1 is MDHEN and CDR2 is SYDVKM. The V call is TRBV28, the J call TRBJ2-1, with D tentatively TRBD1 (6 bases). This receptor was identified in a woman older than 75 in good health. Sequenced input: blood. The DNA for the CDR3 is TGTGCCAGCAGTTTGGGGGCTTGGGGGCAGTTCTTC. Translating gives CASSLGAWGQFF.